The 7 T cell receptor beta chains below were found in one sample sequenced in a study of blood T cells in healthy people across ages. The second PCR ran about 6 to 12 cycles with a sample-barcoded 5' primer and J-beta primers. MiXCR, applied by TCRdb to the 5' RACE reads, yields one record per CDR3 protein. This sample carries hundreds of thousands of distinct CDR3 sequences, more than 35% of them seen once, and the ten largest clones take 15% to 20%. Sample: blood. All receptors come from a man of 80 years or more in good health.

Turning to this clonotype: A much bigger clone sits one base away, suggesting this may be a read error. CDR3 loop: CASSSSGTGDTGELFF. CDR3 nucleotide sequence: TGCGCCAGCAGCTCGTCCGGGACAGGTGACACCGGGGAGCTGTTTTTT. J is TRBJ2-2 and V is TRBV5-1; 8 nucleotides line up with TRBD1. CDR3 size: 16 residues. Germline assignment: CDR1 SGHRS and CDR2 YFSETQ. V was pared by 3 bases and J by 3 bases, with 7 bases of the junction left unmatched.

This clonotype was found a few times. The genes are TRBV20-1 and TRBJ2-5; 9 nucleotides align to TRBD2. The CDR3 has 13 residues. Germline assignment: CDR1 DFQATT and CDR2 SNEGSKA (reference sequence). Trimming took 4 bases from V and 5 from J; bases not matched to a gene: 5. The CDR3 spells CSAIRLAGETQYF. Here the CDR3 DNA reads TGCAGTGCTATTCGGCTAGCGGGGGAGACCCAGTACTTC.

V gene TRBV5-4 combines with J gene TRBJ2-5, with 9 bases aligning to TRBD1. There are 15 residues in the CDR3. Germline loops: CDR1 SGHNT, CDR2 YYREEE (reference sequence). V was clipped by 3 bases and J by 4 bases; unmatched bases: 7. The CDR3 spells CASSSGWGQGETQYF. The CDR3 DNA reads TGTGCCAGCAGCTCTGGGTGGGGACAGGGAGAGACCCAGTACTTC.

The chain joins TRBV7-2 to TRBJ1-2, with D possibly being TRBD1 (5 bases). V was pared by 5 bases and J by 8 bases, with 15 bases between. Germline assignment: CDR1 SGHTA and CDR2 FQGNSA. This CDR3 spans 13 amino acids. DNA for the CDR3: TGTGCCAGCAGCCGTCCAGGGCTGGAAGGCTACACCTTC. This encodes CASSRPGLEGYTF. The full variable domain, with the rest looked up from reference TRBV7-2 and TRBJ1-2, is GAGVSQSPSNKVTEKGKDVELRCDPISGHTALYWYRQSLGQGLEFLIYFQGNSAPDKSGLPSDRFSAERTGGSVSTLTIQRTQQEDSAVYLCASSRPGLEGYTFGSGTRLTVV.

This clonotype was seen once. V is TRBV6-2 or TRBV6-3 and J is TRBJ1-1; tentatively, D is TRBD1 (5 bases). The V end lost 2 bases, the J end lost 10 bases, and 11 bases lay between the germline ends. Germline-derived CDR1 and CDR2 are MNHEY and SVGEGT. The CDR3 spans 12 residues. CDR3 coding DNA: TGTGCCAGCAGTTACGGAGCAGGGAGAGCTTTCTTT. This codes for CASSYGAGRAFF.

This chain uses TRBV6-2 or TRBV6-3 with TRBJ1-1; 7 bases are a match to TRBD1. The CDR3 has 14 residues. Per germline, CDR1 MNHEY and CDR2 SVGEGT. The V segment lost 8 bases and the J segment 4 bases; nucleotides outside the gene matches: 10. CDR3 amino acids: CASYPPGQPTEAFF. The CDR3 DNA reads as TGTGCCAGCTATCCTCCGGGACAGCCCACTGAAGCTTTCTTT.

The rearrangement links TRBV6-6 to TRBJ2-7; D may correspond to TRBD1 or TRBD2 (5 bases each). With 0 bases removed from V and 1 base from J, the gap between germline ends came to 13 bases. The germline V gene has CDR1 MNHNY and CDR2 SVGAGI (reference sequence). The CDR3 runs to 16 residues. The CDR3 sequence is CASSYSMRGSSYEQYF. For the CDR3, the DNA is TGTGCCAGCAGTTACTCGATGAGGGGCTCGTCCTACGAGCAGTACTTC.